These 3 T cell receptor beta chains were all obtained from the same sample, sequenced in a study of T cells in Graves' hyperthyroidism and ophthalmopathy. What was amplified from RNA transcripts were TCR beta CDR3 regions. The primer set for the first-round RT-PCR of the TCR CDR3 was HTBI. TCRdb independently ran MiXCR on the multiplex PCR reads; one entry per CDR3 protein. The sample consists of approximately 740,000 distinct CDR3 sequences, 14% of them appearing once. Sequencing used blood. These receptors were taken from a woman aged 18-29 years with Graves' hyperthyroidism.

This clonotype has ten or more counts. CDR3 nucleotide sequence: TGTGCCAGCAACGACAGGGCAAATGAAAAACTGTTTTTT. This codes for CASNDRANEKLFF. This sequence joins TRBV7-2 and TRBJ1-4; 7 bases are shared with TRBD1. The CDR3 consists of 13 residues. The trim removed 7 bases at V and 5 bases at J, leaving 4 bases unmatched. CDR1 is SGHTA and CDR2 is FQGNSA in the germline V gene.

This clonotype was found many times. Written as DNA, the CDR3 is TGTGCCAGCAGCTTGGGACTAGCGGCCACAGATACGCAGTATTTT. Its protein is CASSLGLAATDTQYF. The gene calls are TRBV5-4 and TRBJ2-3; 9 bases fit TRBD2. After removal of 0 bases from V and 2 bases from J, the junction contained 1 base not matched to a gene. The CDR3 runs 15 residues. Germline V lookup: CDR1 SGHNT, CDR2 YYREEE (reference sequence).

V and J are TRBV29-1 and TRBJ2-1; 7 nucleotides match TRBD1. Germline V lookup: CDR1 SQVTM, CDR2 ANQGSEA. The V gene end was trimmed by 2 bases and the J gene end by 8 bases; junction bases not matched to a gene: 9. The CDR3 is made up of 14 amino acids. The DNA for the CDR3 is TGCAGCGTTGAACTCAGGGGGATTAATGATGAGCAGTTCTTC. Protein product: CSVELRGINDEQFF.